What follows describes a single T cell receptor (beta chain). The target antigen is unknown. The CDR3 runs 16 residues. The PCR contained 60 Vbeta and 13 Jbeta primers. This table comes from immunoSEQ multiplex PCR, and its TCRdb copy is limited to in-frame clones, with some not included. The table shows around 150,000 clones, with roughly 80% occurring only once. This entry belongs to a study of cytomegalovirus exposure and HLA in healthy donors. Overall study findings and caveats: CMV serostatus was the sole immune exposure information available. Later on, an analysis found that several of the most significant clusters appeared to be linked to common viral pathogens, which included parvovirus B19.

The V call is TRBV21-1, the J call TRBJ1-1. TRBV21-1 is tagged as a pseudogene. The sequence was collected from a male donor in good health and CMV-seronegative. Sequenced sample: PBMCs. CDR3 DNA sequence: TGTGCCAGCAAAGGGCCGGGGTGTACGGGGGACACTGAAGCTTTCTTT. Translated, it gives CASKGPGCTGDTEAFF.